These 24 T cell receptor beta chains were all obtained from the same sample, sequenced in a study of blood T cell repertoires in COVID-19 (dated by TCRdb to the early 2020s). Library prep was done by the immunoSEQ multiplex PCR assay. This is the immuneACCESS table as TCRdb keeps it, with only in-frame sequences that have V and J called. A part of the clones is gone; compared with another copy, unresolved V genes explain less than half, and the rest is unexplained. For this sample the table gives some 150,000 clones, of which around four fifths were detected only once. Less than 4% of the sample is taken by the ten largest. The sequenced material came from PBMCs or T cells enriched from blood (not recorded which). The receptors were gathered from a woman aged 45-59 years in a cohort exposed to, infected with or recovered from COVID-19 (not recorded which).

The chain is built from TRBV7-9 and TRBJ1-1, with 11 bases matching TRBD1. This CDR3 comprises 18 residues. Germline CDR1 and CDR2: SEHNR and FQNEAQ (reference sequence). V was pared by 1 base and J by 2 bases, with 9 bases of the junction left unmatched. In DNA, the CDR3 is TGTGCCAGCAGCTTAGTGCGCGGGACAGGGGGTTTTAACACTGAAGCTTTCTTT. Translating it yields CASSLVRGTGGFNTEAFF.

The chain is built from TRBV10-2 and TRBJ1-2, with a weak D call TRBD1 (5 bases). V lost 0 bases, J lost 3 bases, and 11 bases lay in between. From germline, CDR1 is WSHSY and CDR2 SAAADI. The CDR3 consists of 15 residues. The DNA for the CDR3 is TGCGCCAGCAGTGAGTCAACGACAGATTACTATGGCTACACCTTC. Its protein is CASSESTTDYYGYTF.

The chain has TRBV27 and TRBJ2-1, with TRBD1 identical over 7 bases. With 3 bases clipped from V and 9 bases from J, the junction kept 11 bases outside the gene matches. This CDR3 is 15 amino acids long. The germline gives CDR1 MNHEY, CDR2 SMNVEV (reference sequence). The CDR3 sequence: CASSFLTGRRGEQFF. The CDR3 DNA sequence: TGTGCCAGCAGTTTCTTGACAGGGCGCAGGGGTGAGCAGTTCTTC.

The rearrangement joins TRBV6-5 to TRBJ2-1, with 8 bases that match TRBD1. With V trimmed by 2 bases and J by 8 bases, 5 bases remained unmatched. CDR1 MNHEY and CDR2 SVGAGI come from the germline V gene. This CDR3 spans 14 amino acids. The CDR3 DNA reads as TGTGCCAGCAGTTACCGGACAGGGATCTATGAGCAGTTCTTC. As protein: CASSYRTGIYEQFF.

CDR3: CASRSPGQYGYTF. CDR3 bases: TGTGCCAGTAGATCCCCGGGACAATATGGCTACACCTTC. V gene TRBV19 combines with J gene TRBJ1-2, with D possibly being TRBD1 (6 bases). This CDR3 has 13 residues. V dropped 6 bases and J dropped 5 bases, with 13 bases sitting between them. Per the germline V gene, CDR1 is LNHDA and CDR2 is SQIVND (reference sequence).

The rearrangement links TRBV9 to TRBJ1-6, with 11 bases that match TRBD1. Germline V gene sequence: CDR1 SGDLS, CDR2 YYNGEE. Trimming at V came to 7 bases and at J to 9 bases, leaving 21 bases not matched to a gene. CDR3 size: 19 residues. Here the CDR3 reads CASGHPNGTGGWGSSPLHF. The CDR3 nucleotides are TGTGCCAGCGGACATCCCAACGGGACAGGGGGTTGGGGGAGTTCACCCCTCCACTTT.

This clone has just a few counts. The rearrangement uses TRBV28 and TRBJ1-2, with a weak D call TRBD1 (6 bases). Per germline, CDR1 MDHEN and CDR2 SYDVKM. This CDR3 spans 13 amino acids. V gave up 7 bases and J gave up 0 bases, with 9 bases separating them. In DNA, the CDR3 is TGTGCCAGCAAAACAGGGCCTAACTATGGCTACACCTTC. Translating it yields CASKTGPNYGYTF.

This chain uses TRBV19 with TRBJ1-1; D gene ambiguous. With 6 bases removed from V and 5 bases from J, the gap between germline ends came to 16 bases. CDR1 and CDR2 (germline): LNHDA, SQIVND (reference sequence). The CDR3 sequence is 14 residues long. The CDR3 here is CASSSGGLGTEAFF. The CDR3 DNA sequence: TGTGCCAGTAGCAGCGGAGGGCTGGGGACTGAAGCTTTCTTT. The entire variable domain, with the rest obtained from reference TRBV19 and TRBJ1-1, is as follows: DGGITQSPKYLFRKEGQNVTLSCEQNLNHDAMYWYRQDPGQGLRLIYYSQIVNDFQKGDIAEGYSVSREKKESFPLTVTSAQKNPTAFYLCASSSGGLGTEAFFGQGTRLTVV.

The chain links TRBV10-3 to TRBJ2-3; 11 bases match TRBD2. J was trimmed by 4 bases and V by 2 bases; bases with no gene match: 11. This CDR3 is built from 18 residues. CDR1 and CDR2 (germline): ENHRY, SYGVKD. DNA of the CDR3: TGTGCCATCAGTGAGGGTATTAGGAGACTAGCGGGACCAGATACGCAGTATTTT. It is translated as CAISEGIRRLAGPDTQYF.

The J gene is TRBJ2-2, the V gene TRBV19; 7 bases fit TRBD1. The CDR3 consists of 16 residues. CDR1 is LNHDA, CDR2 SQIVND, per germline (reference sequence). V lost 9 bases and J lost 0; bases outside the gene matches: 10. CDR3 sequence reads: CASHRSQGTNTGELFF. The CDR3 DNA reads as TGTGCCAGCCACCGTTCACAGGGGACGAACACCGGGGAGCTGTTTTTT.

This clone came up once. The rearrangement uses TRBV14 and TRBJ2-7; TRBD1 agrees at 8 bases. The V gene's germline CDR1 is SGHDN and CDR2 FVKESK. The CDR3 contains 14 residues. V shed 4 bases, J shed 2 bases, and the junction held 4 bases outside the gene matches. The chain's CDR3 is CASSLRTGTYEQYF. The CDR3 DNA reads as TGTGCCAGCAGCCTTAGGACAGGGACCTACGAGCAGTACTTC. The whole variable domain, remainder taken from reference TRBV14 and TRBJ2-7, is EAGVTQFPSHSVIEKGQTVTLRCDPISGHDNLYWYRRVMGKEIKFLLHFVKESKQDESGMPNNRFLAERTGGTYSTLKVQPAELEDSGVYFCASSLRTGTYEQYFGPGTRLTVT.

About this clone: This CDR3 is also generated by other DNA sequences in the sample. The J gene is TRBJ1-2, the V gene TRBV27, with 8 bases that match TRBD1. After removal of 2 bases from V and 0 bases from J, the junction contained 2 bases not matched to a gene. Germline-derived CDR1 and CDR2 are MNHEY and SMNVEV (reference sequence). This CDR3 has 15 residues. The CDR3 region is CASSLDRGSNYGYTF. The CDR3 nucleotides are TGTGCCAGCAGTTTAGACAGGGGCTCTAACTATGGCTACACCTTC.

Comment on this clone: At one end, the junction sequence differs from germline, possibly due to a read error. The chain is built from TRBV7-7 and TRBJ2-1; a possible D gene is TRBD1 (6 bases). Germline values: CDR1 SSHAT, CDR2 FNYEAQ (reference sequence). The CDR3 length is 14 residues. The CDR3 coding sequence is TGTGCTAGCAGCTTAGGGGAAGGGGGATATGAGCAGTTCTTC. Translation: CASSLGEGGYEQFF.

This clone was detected once. The chain is built from TRBV30 and TRBJ1-4; 7 bases map to TRBD1. The V gene end was trimmed by 5 bases and the J gene end by 0 bases; junction bases not matched to a gene: 6. The CDR3 is 15 residues long. The germline V gene encodes CDR1 GTSNPN and CDR2 SVGIG (reference sequence). Here the CDR3 DNA reads TGTGCCTGGGGTGGACAGGTAGCAACTAATGAAAAACTGTTTTTT. This sequence encodes CAWGGQVATNEKLFF. The entire variable domain, with the rest obtained from reference TRBV30 and TRBJ1-4, is as follows: SQTIHQWPATLVQPVGSPLSLECTVEGTSNPNLYWYRQAAGRGLQLLFYSVGIGQISSEVPQNLSASRPQDRQFILSSKKLLLSDSGFYLCAWGGQVATNEKLFFGSGTQLSVL.

This clone was seen a single time. This sequence joins TRBV7-9 and TRBJ1-1, with TRBD1 as a possible D gene (5 bases). V was shortened by 6 bases and J by 6 bases, with 17 bases between the two germline ends. Germline-derived CDR1 and CDR2 are SEHNR and FQNEAQ (reference sequence). There are 14 residues in the CDR3. For the CDR3, the DNA is TGTGCCAGCAGTCTTTCTCTGGGGGAGGCTGAAGCTTTCTTT. Translating it yields CASSLSLGEAEAFF.

V is TRBV18 and J is TRBJ1-5; D may be TRBD1 (5 bases). The germline V and J ends were trimmed by 2 bases and 7 bases, with 12 bases remaining between them. This CDR3 comprises 14 residues. The germline CDR1 and CDR2 sequences are KGHSH and LQKENI. DNA of the CDR3: TGTGCCAGCTCACCATCGCAGGGCAGACAGCCCCAGCATTTT. Its protein product is CASSPSQGRQPQHF.

V usage is TRBV7-2 and J usage is TRBJ1-4; no firm D call. The CDR3 runs 15 residues. CDR1 is SGHTA, CDR2 FQGNSA, per germline. The germline V and J ends were trimmed by 5 bases and 5 bases, with 15 bases remaining between them. CDR3 in amino acids: CASSTAPGNNEKLFF. The CDR3 DNA is TGTGCCAGCAGCACGGCTCCGGGAAACAATGAAAAACTGTTTTTT.

The J gene is TRBJ2-3, the V gene TRBV12-3 or TRBV12-4; TRBD2 aligns across 7 bases. This CDR3 is built from 11 residues. The V segment lost 5 bases and the J segment 11 bases; nucleotides outside the gene matches: 4. In DNA, the CDR3 is TGTGCCAGCAGTCGGTCTAGCGGGCAGTATTTT. Translated: CASSRSSGQYF.

This clone was detected once. The chain uses TRBV2 and TRBJ1-1, with D possibly matching TRBD1 (6 bases). In germline, CDR1 is SNHLY, CDR2 FYNNEI. The V end was cut by 7 bases, the J end by 5 bases, with 17 bases between. The CDR3 runs 14 residues. This CDR3 is CASNTQGGGTEAFF. CDR3 in DNA: TGTGCCAGCAACACACAGGGTGGCGGGACTGAAGCTTTCTTT.

This clone has a single count. The chain joins TRBV19 to TRBJ2-3, with D possibly TRBD1 on 5 matching bases. Trimming left V 10 bases short and J 1 base short, with 15 bases between. Germline lookup yields CDR1 LNHDA and CDR2 SQIVND (reference sequence). This CDR3 contains 14 residues. The CDR3 reads CATRQNIGTDTQYF. For the CDR3, the DNA is TGTGCCACCAGACAGAATATTGGCACAGATACGCAGTATTTT.

J is TRBJ2-5 and V is TRBV7-3; 7 nucleotides agree with TRBD2. This CDR3 comprises 14 residues. The germline CDR1 and CDR2 sequences are SGHTA and FQGTGA. The V and J ends lost 3 bases and 1 base, in that order; junction bases with no gene match: 2. CDR3 DNA sequence: TGTGCCAGCAGCTTCAGCGGGACCCAAGAGACCCAGTACTTC. It codes for CASSFSGTQETQYF.

Notes on this clone: Its ends do not fully match the called genes, so a read error is possible. The chain couples TRBV5-5 to TRBJ2-3; TRBD1 agrees at 11 bases. The CDR3 has 18 residues. Per germline, CDR1 SGHKS and CDR2 YYEKEE (reference sequence). The chain's CDR3 is CASSLDRGRVRSTDTQYF. The DNA for the CDR3 is TGTGCCAGCAGTTTGGACAGGGGGCGTGTTAGGAGCACAGATACGCAGTATTTT.

The chain uses TRBV4-3 and TRBJ1-2; D may be TRBD1 (6 bases). CDR1 and CDR2 (germline): LGHNA, YSLEER. V lost 4 bases and J 6 bases, leaving 18 bases between the germline ends. The CDR3 covers 15 residues. In DNA, the CDR3 is TGCGCCAGCAGCCCTAGGACAGAAGTAAGAAATGGCTACACCTTC. It is translated as CASSPRTEVRNGYTF.

V gene TRBV6-4 combines with J gene TRBJ1-4; D call uncertain. Per the germline V gene, CDR1 is MRHNA and CDR2 is SNTAGT. Trimming took off 5 bases at V and 10 bases at J, with 17 bases between the two ends. This CDR3 spans 14 amino acids. Here the CDR3 DNA reads TGTGCCAGCAGTCCCACAGTCAGTAGCGGAAAACTGTTTTTT. Protein: CASSPTVSSGKLFF.